This T cell receptor (beta chain) emerged from a study of blood T cell repertoires in COVID-19. In the study overall: Sites across the United States, Italy and Spain contributed samples from acute and convalescent COVID-19. T cells, B-cell-depleted T cells, or PBMCs provided the cDNA or gDNA that served as material.

V lost 6 bases and J lost 0; bases outside the gene matches: 4. CDR1 and CDR2 from the germline V gene are MNHEY and SVGAGI. The CDR3 is made up of 14 amino acids. The assay was immunoSEQ multiplex PCR, and TCRdb's table has in-frame clones only and misses some. The sample lists about 150,000 clones; about 80% were seen once. The rearrangement links TRBV6-5 to TRBJ1-1, with 7 bases identical to TRBD1. The source is a human donor in a cohort sampled during active COVID-19. Sequences were obtained from peripheral blood. CDR3 protein: CASRRQGLNTEAFF. Here the CDR3 DNA reads TGTGCCAGCAGAAGACAGGGATTGAACACTGAAGCTTTCTTT.